A selection of T cell receptor beta chains follows, all from one sample in a study of OX40 agonist ivuxolimab in advanced cancers. This table comes from immunoSEQ multiplex PCR, and its TCRdb copy is limited to in-frame clones, with some not included. This table has 55,000 to 85,000 clones, more than 70% appearing once. Sequenced material: CD4+ or CD8+ T cells sorted from blood, taken in a trial of the OX40 agonist ivuxolimab. These receptors came from an adult with an advanced solid tumor such as melanoma, head and neck, liver or kidney cancer. Both conserved end residues are part of each CDR3. D genes are given only for firm matches. A row's size may be missing; if present it is once, few, many or a size class.

v_call d_call clone_size cdr3_aa
TRBV6-6 . once CASRGPGTTEAFF
TRBV14 . . CASSPAGTASEQYF
TRBV19 . . CASSVLGETQYF
TRBV18 . few CASSLRPIQSSYNSPLHF
TRBV27 . . CASSIRPNTEAFF
TRBV7-2 . . CASSLVRQQYGYTF
TRBV5-1 TRBD2 . CASSLTRLAGPPYNEQFF
TRBV5-4 . . CAAGGGSNEKLFF
TRBV4-3 TRBD2 . CASSQDDLGRGGPHNEQFF
TRBV6-5 . . CASSYSGRVNQPQHF
TRBV4-1 . . CASSHPPGGTYSYEQYF
TRBV6-6 . . CASLPRGEGTEAFF
TRBV18 TRBD1 . CASSPYEGTGSNTGELFF
TRBV6-5 . . CASSYSVLTMGGYTF
TRBV7-9 . . CASSLSGTFEAFF
TRBV7-2 . . CASSFQVGQPQHF
TRBV9 TRBD2 few CASSRGLDTGELFF
TRBV29-1 TRBD1 . CSVERTGSGYTF
TRBV7-2 . few CASSGGMNTEAFF
TRBV7-2 . . CASSLVLAGELFF
TRBV2 . . CASSILVGTGNTIYF
TRBV2 . . CASGLGYSRGAFF
TRBV10-2 . . CASKPGRSSYEQYF
TRBV6-5 TRBD1 . CASSDRAGELFF
TRBV5-8 TRBD1 . CASSTGVRTDTQYF
TRBV9 TRBD1 . CASSVGGQGASDTQYF
TRBV19 TRBD2 . CASSLAGGRSDTQYF
TRBV2 TRBD2 few CASTAGADTQYF
TRBV7-3 . few CASSPSRINNEQFF
TRBV2 TRBD2 . CASSGAGGNSYNEQFF
TRBV6-1 TRBD1 . CASSARDRDYGYTF
TRBV19 TRBD1 . CASSPIGQAGEKLFF
TRBV29-1 . . CSVADDTEAFF
TRBV9 TRBD2 . CASSVLAGGLDTQYF
TRBV10-3 . . CASSIVADNSPLHF
TRBV4-1 . few CASSQAVIPNSPLHF
TRBV18 . . CASSPRGSVNTEAFF
TRBV5-1 . . CASSLEAGTADTQYF
TRBV6-4 . . CASSVGVEDTQYF
TRBV19 TRBD1 . CASSKGQGGTF
TRBV6-5 . . CASSSLPKETQYF
TRBV9 . . CASSADRTTGEQYF
TRBV5-4 . . CASNPGGWGYGYTF
TRBV2 . . CASSGQDYGYTF
TRBV10-3 TRBD2 . CAISAPRAGGLADTQYF
TRBV6-5 TRBD2 . CASSPRGDLYEQYF
TRBV10-3 TRBD1 . CAAGTANTGELFF
TRBV5-1 TRBD2 . CASSPRRGASAGELFF
TRBV20-1 . . CSAEREGYTF
TRBV7-2 TRBD1 . CASSLGDRGQGKETQYF
TRBV2 TRBD2 . CASTREGLYNEQFF